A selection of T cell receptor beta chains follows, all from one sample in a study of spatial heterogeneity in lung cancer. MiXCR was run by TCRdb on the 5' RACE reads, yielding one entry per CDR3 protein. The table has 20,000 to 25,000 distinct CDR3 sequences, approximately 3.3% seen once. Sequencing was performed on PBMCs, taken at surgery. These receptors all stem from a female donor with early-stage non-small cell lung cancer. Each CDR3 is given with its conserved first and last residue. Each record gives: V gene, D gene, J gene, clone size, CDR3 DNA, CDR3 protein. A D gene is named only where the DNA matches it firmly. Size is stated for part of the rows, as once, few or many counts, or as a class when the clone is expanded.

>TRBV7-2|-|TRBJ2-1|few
TGTGCCAGCAGCTTAGTATTGGGAGTCGGGACCTTTGGGGGGACCTTTCACAATGAGCAGTTCTTC
CASSLVLGVGTFGGTFHNEQFF
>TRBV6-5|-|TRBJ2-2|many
TGTGCCACCCGAACACCCATCGGAGCCGGGGAGCTGTTTTTT
CATRTPIGAGELFF
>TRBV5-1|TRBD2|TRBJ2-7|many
TGCGCCAGCAGCTTAAGGGAGCTAGCGGGAAGCTACGAGCAGTACTTC
CASSLRELAGSYEQYF
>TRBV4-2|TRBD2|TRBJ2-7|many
TGTGCCAGCAGCCAGACCCTAGCGGCTAACCCCGGGGAGCAGTACTTC
CASSQTLAANPGEQYF
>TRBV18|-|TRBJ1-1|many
TGTGCCAGCTCACCACAACCCAAGACTGAAGCTTTCTTT
CASSPQPKTEAFF
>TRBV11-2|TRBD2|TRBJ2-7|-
TGTGCCAGCAGCTTCCGACTAGCGGGAGGCGAGCAGTACTTC
CASSFRLAGGEQYF
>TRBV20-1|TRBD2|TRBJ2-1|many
TGCAGTGCTTTGGGGGTGACTAGCGCGACGCGGGAACACAATGAGCAGTTCTTC
CSALGVTSATREHNEQFF
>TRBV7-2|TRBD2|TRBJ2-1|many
TGTGCCAGCAGCCCCCAGGGACTAGCGGCCTACAATGAGCAGTTCTTC
CASSPQGLAAYNEQFF
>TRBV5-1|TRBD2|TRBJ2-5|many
TGCGCCAGCAGCTCGGTACCGGGACTAGCAGACAAAGAGACCCAGTACTTC
CASSSVPGLADKETQYF
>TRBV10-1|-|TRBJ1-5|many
TGCGCCAGCGCCGACATTAGCAATCAGCCCCAGCATTTT
CASADISNQPQHF
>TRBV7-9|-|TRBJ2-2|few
TGTGCCAGCAGCTTTGGGTCGGGAGTGAACACCGGGGAGCTGTTTTTT
CASSFGSGVNTGELFF
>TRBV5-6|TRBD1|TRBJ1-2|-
TGTGCCAGCAGCCCCAGCACAGGGGGCATCTATGGCTACACCTTC
CASSPSTGGIYGYTF
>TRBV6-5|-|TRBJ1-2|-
TGTGCCAGCAGTCCCGGGGGGCGGCGTGGCTACACCTTC
CASSPGGRRGYTF
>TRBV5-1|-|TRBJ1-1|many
TGCGCCAGCAGCGGGACGGGGGGCACTGAAGCTTTCTTT
CASSGTGGTEAFF
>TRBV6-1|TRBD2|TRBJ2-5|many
TGTGCCAGCAGTGAGAGCGGGGAATACCAAGAGACCCAGTACTTC
CASSESGEYQETQYF
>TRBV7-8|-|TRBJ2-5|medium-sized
TGTGCCAGCAGGGTCGATAAGACCCAGTACTTC
CASRVDKTQYF
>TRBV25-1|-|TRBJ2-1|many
TGTGCCAGCAGTAGCACAGGCCGTAACAATGAGCAGTTCTTC
CASSSTGRNNEQFF
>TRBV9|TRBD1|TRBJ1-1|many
TGTGCCAGCAGCGCTTTTACAGGGGGGACTGAAGCTTTCTTT
CASSAFTGGTEAFF
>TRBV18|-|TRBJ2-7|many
TGTGCCAGCTCAACAGGTAGTCTGCTGTCCTCCCTGAGCTACGAGCAGTACTTC
CASSTGSLLSSLSYEQYF
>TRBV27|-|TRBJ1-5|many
TGTGCCAGCAGCCTAGAGGGTTATCAGCCCCAGCATTTT
CASSLEGYQPQHF
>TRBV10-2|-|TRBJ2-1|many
TGCGCCAGCAGTGAGTCGCTAAACTACAATGAGCAGTTCTTC
CASSESLNYNEQFF
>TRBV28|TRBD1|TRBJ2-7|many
TGTGCCAGCAGCTCCCGGCTGACAGGGGGCTACGAGCAGTACTTC
CASSSRLTGGYEQYF
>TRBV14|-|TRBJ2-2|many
TGTGCCAGCAGCGTGCTAATTCCGGGACGCCTTTCCCACGCGAACACCGGGGAGCTGTTTTTT
CASSVLIPGRLSHANTGELFF
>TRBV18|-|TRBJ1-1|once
TGTGCCAGCTCACCACCGGGGTGGGACATTACTTCCACTGAAGCTTTCTTT
CASSPPGWDITSTEAFF
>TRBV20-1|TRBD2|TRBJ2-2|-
TGCAGTGCTAGTCGGGAGGGCCCCCTCGGGGAGCTGTTTTTT
CSASREGPLGELFF
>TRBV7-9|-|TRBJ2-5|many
TGTGCCAGCAGCTTAAGTGTCAGCCAAGAGACCCAGTACTTC
CASSLSVSQETQYF
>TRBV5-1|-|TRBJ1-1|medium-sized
TGCGCCAGCAGGGGCGTAAACGCTGAAGCTTTCTTT
CASRGVNAEAFF
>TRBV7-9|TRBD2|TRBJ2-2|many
TGTGCCAGCAGCTTAGTATGGCTAGCGGGACTCGCCGGGGAGCTGTTTTTT
CASSLVWLAGLAGELFF
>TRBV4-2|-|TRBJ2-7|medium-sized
TGTGCCAGCAGCCAAGATGAGAGTGGGAGTCCGGTCGAGCAGTACTTC
CASSQDESGSPVEQYF
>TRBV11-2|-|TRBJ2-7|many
TGTGCCAGCAGCTTAGATACAGCTAACGAGCAGTACTTC
CASSLDTANEQYF
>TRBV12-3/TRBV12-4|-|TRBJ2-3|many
TGTGCCAGCAGTGGGGCTGATACGCAGTATTTT
CASSGADTQYF
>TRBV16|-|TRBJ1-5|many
TGTGCCAGCAGCCCCGGCAGGGGTCAGCCCCAGCATTTT
CASSPGRGQPQHF
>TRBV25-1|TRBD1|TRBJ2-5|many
TGTGCCAGCAGGGGAGTGGGACAGGAGGAGACCCAGTACTTC
CASRGVGQEETQYF
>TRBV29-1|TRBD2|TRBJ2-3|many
TGCAGCGTCCTCCCTTATGGAGCGGGAGGCACAGATACGCAGTATTTT
CSVLPYGAGGTDTQYF
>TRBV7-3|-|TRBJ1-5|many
TGTGCCAGCAGCCCACGACAGAGCTGGGGCAATCAGCCCCAGCATTTT
CASSPRQSWGNQPQHF
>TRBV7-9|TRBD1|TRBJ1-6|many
TGTGCCAGCAGCTTACCGGGACAGGGTTATTCACCCCTCCACTTT
CASSLPGQGYSPLHF
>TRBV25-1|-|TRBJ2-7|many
TGTGCCAGCAGTGACGGGACATACAGGCAGTACTTC
CASSDGTYRQYF
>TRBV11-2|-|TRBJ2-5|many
TGTGCCAGCAGCTTAGGCCCCCGGGAGACCCAGTACTTC
CASSLGPRETQYF
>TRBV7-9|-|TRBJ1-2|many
TGTGCCAGCAGCTTGGAGACAGACTATGGCTACACCTTC
CASSLETDYGYTF
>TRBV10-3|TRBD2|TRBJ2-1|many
TGTGCCATAGGACTAGTCCCCTACAATGAGCAGTTCTTC
CAIGLVPYNEQFF
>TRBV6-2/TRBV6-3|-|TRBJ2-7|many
TGTGCCAGCAGTCCCAGCATTACCTACGAGCAGTACTTC
CASSPSITYEQYF
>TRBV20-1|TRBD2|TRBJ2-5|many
TGCAGTGCTAGAGAGGGCACTAGCGGCCAAGAGACCCAGTACTTC
CSAREGTSGQETQYF
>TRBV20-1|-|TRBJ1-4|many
TGCAGTGCTACGGGACACAGTAATGAAAAACTGTTTTTT
CSATGHSNEKLFF
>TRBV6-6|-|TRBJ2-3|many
TGTGCCAGCTCACAATACACAGATACGCAGTATTTT
CASSQYTDTQYF
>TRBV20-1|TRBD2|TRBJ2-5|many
TGCAGTGCTGGAGGGGACTACCTACAAGAGACCCAGTACTTC
CSAGGDYLQETQYF
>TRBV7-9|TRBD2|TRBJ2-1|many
TGTGCCAGCAGCGGTAGCGGGAGGTCAGACAATGAGCAGTTCTTC
CASSGSGRSDNEQFF
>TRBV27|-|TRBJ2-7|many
TGTGCCAGCAGTTTGGCAGGGCGCTACGAGCAGTACTTC
CASSLAGRYEQYF
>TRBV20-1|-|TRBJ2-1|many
TGCAGTGCTAGTAGGTGGGAACGGGACAATGAGCAGTTCTTC
CSASRWERDNEQFF
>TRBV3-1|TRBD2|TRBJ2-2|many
TGTGCCAGCAGCCCGGGACTAATCGGGGAGCTGTTTTTT
CASSPGLIGELFF
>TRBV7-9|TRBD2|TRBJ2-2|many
TGTGCCAGCAGCTTAGCGTTTAGCGGGAGCGGTTACACCGGGGAGCTGTTTTTT
CASSLAFSGSGYTGELFF
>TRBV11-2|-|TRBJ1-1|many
TGTGCCAGCAGCTTAGGCCCTTTAAGGAAAACGAACACTGAAGCTTTCTTT
CASSLGPLRKTNTEAFF
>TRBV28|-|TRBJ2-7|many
TGTGCCAGCAGTCTCAGCGGGACAGATCAAATGTACGAGCAGTACTTC
CASSLSGTDQMYEQYF
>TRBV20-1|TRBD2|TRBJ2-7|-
TGCAGTGCTAGAGATCGTCGACTAGCGGGAGATTACGAGCAGTACTTC
CSARDRRLAGDYEQYF